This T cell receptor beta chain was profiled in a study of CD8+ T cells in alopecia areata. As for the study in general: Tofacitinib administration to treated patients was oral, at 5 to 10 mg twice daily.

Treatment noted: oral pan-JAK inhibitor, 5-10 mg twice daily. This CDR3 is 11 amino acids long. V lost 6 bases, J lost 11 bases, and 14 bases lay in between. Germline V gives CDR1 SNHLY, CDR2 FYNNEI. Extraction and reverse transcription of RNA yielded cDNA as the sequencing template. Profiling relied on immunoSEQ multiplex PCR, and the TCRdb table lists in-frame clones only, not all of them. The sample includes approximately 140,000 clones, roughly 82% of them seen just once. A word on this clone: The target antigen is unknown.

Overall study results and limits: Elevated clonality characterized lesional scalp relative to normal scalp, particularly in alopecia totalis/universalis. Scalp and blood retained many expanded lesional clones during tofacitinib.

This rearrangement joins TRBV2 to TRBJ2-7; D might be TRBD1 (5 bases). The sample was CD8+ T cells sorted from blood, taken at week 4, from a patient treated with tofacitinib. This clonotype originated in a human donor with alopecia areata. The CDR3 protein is CASRGSGRKYF. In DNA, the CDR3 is TGTGCCAGCAGAGGGTCAGGGCGTAAGTACTTC.